The rows below give T cell receptor beta chains drawn from one sample of a study of cytotoxic CD8 clonotypes in ibrutinib-treated CLL. The table came from immunoSEQ multiplex PCR; TCRdb's copy has only in-frame clones and leaves some out. The table shows tens of thousands of clones, with approximately 81% occurring only once. The sequenced sample was PBMCs, obtained before ibrutinib treatment. The origin of the receptors is a human donor with chronic lymphocytic leukemia. The CDR3 runs from the conserved cysteine through the conserved F or W. A D gene is named only where the DNA matches it firmly. Clone size is given for some rows only: seen once, a few or many times, or a class if the clone is expanded.

len: 19; j_gene: TRBJ2-1; d_gene: .; v_gene: TRBV21-1; abundance: .; CDR3aa: CASSKVPPASGRAHNEQFF; CDR3nt: TGTGCCAGCAGCAAAGTCCCCCCGGCTAGCGGGAGAGCCCACAATGAGCAGTTCTTC
len: 17; j_gene: TRBJ2-7; d_gene: TRBD2; v_gene: TRBV15; abundance: .; CDR3aa: CATSREGLATTSYEQYF; CDR3nt: TGTGCCACCAGCAGAGAGGGACTAGCGACGACGTCCTACGAGCAGTACTTC
len: 13; j_gene: TRBJ1-2; d_gene: .; v_gene: TRBV5-1; abundance: .; CDR3aa: CASSPTANYGYTF; CDR3nt: TGCGCCAGCAGCCCGACAGCAAACTATGGCTACACCTTC
len: 13; j_gene: TRBJ2-7; d_gene: .; v_gene: TRBV4-2; abundance: .; CDR3aa: CASSQTEIYEQYF; CDR3nt: TGTGCCAGCAGCCAAACAGAAATATACGAGCAGTACTTC
len: 15; j_gene: TRBJ2-3; d_gene: .; v_gene: TRBV28; abundance: .; CDR3aa: CASITHGPSTDTQYF; CDR3nt: TGTGCCAGCATCACCCACGGACCAAGCACAGATACGCAGTATTTT
len: 17; j_gene: TRBJ1-1; d_gene: TRBD1; v_gene: TRBV23-1; abundance: .; CDR3aa: CASRPTPTGGQGTEAFF; CDR3nt: TGCGCCAGCAGACCAACCCCGACAGGGGGTCAGGGCACTGAAGCTTTCTTT
len: 15; j_gene: TRBJ2-3; d_gene: .; v_gene: TRBV6-5; abundance: once; CDR3aa: CASSYRELSTDTQYF; CDR3nt: TGTGCCAGCAGTTACAGGGAGTTAAGCACAGATACGCAGTATTTT
len: 10; j_gene: TRBJ2-5; d_gene: .; v_gene: TRBV2; abundance: .; CDR3aa: CATLLETQYF; CDR3nt: TGTGCCACCTTACTGGAGACCCAGTACTTC
len: 16; j_gene: TRBJ1-5; d_gene: TRBD1; v_gene: TRBV7-8; abundance: .; CDR3aa: CASSLDRGFSNQPQHF; CDR3nt: TGTGCCAGCAGCTTAGACAGGGGCTTTAGCAATCAGCCCCAGCATTTT
len: 16; j_gene: TRBJ2-7; d_gene: TRBD2; v_gene: TRBV5-1; abundance: .; CDR3aa: CASSLVGGDPSYEQYF; CDR3nt: TGCGCCAGCAGCTTGGTGGGGGGGGACCCCTCCTACGAGCAGTACTTC
len: 15; j_gene: TRBJ1-1; d_gene: .; v_gene: TRBV7-2; abundance: once; CDR3aa: CASSLGRYPNTEAFF; CDR3nt: TGTGCCAGCAGCCTGGGCCGATATCCGAACACTGAAGCTTTCTTT
len: 14; j_gene: TRBJ2-2; d_gene: TRBD1; v_gene: TRBV30; abundance: .; CDR3aa: CAWGAQGAAGELFF; CDR3nt: TGTGCCTGGGGGGCGCAGGGGGCCGCCGGGGAGCTGTTTTTT
len: 12; j_gene: TRBJ2-7; d_gene: .; v_gene: TRBV6-5; abundance: once; CDR3aa: CATQSSFGEQYF; CDR3nt: TGTGCCACCCAGTCGTCGTTTGGCGAGCAGTACTTC
len: 14; j_gene: TRBJ2-1; d_gene: .; v_gene: TRBV30; abundance: .; CDR3aa: CAWNRRYPGGEQFF; CDR3nt: TGTGCCTGGAACCGAAGGTACCCGGGTGGTGAGCAGTTCTTC
len: 15; j_gene: TRBJ1-5; d_gene: TRBD1; v_gene: TRBV6-1; abundance: .; CDR3aa: CASSPQGGLNQPQHF; CDR3nt: TGTGCCAGCAGTCCCCAGGGGGGGCTGAATCAGCCCCAGCATTTT
len: 13; j_gene: TRBJ1-2; d_gene: .; v_gene: TRBV10-3; abundance: .; CDR3aa: CAISRGKGYGYTF; CDR3nt: TGTGCCATCAGCCGGGGGAAGGGCTATGGCTACACCTTC
len: 14; j_gene: TRBJ1-1; d_gene: .; v_gene: TRBV28; abundance: few; CDR3aa: CASSGPGTRSYVGF; CDR3nt: TGTGCCAGCAGTGGTCCTGGGACACGGAGCTATGTAGGATTT
len: 20; j_gene: TRBJ2-7; d_gene: TRBD2; v_gene: TRBV13; abundance: .; CDR3aa: CASSLYSWRARLAGDYEQYF; CDR3nt: TGTGCCAGCAGCTTATATTCCTGGAGGGCAAGACTAGCGGGTGACTACGAGCAGTACTTC
len: 16; j_gene: TRBJ2-2; d_gene: .; v_gene: TRBV11-2; abundance: .; CDR3aa: CASSLGVGVYGGELFF; CDR3nt: TGTGCCAGCAGCTTAGGGGTAGGCGTTTACGGCGGGGAGCTGTTTTTT
len: 16; j_gene: TRBJ2-6; d_gene: TRBD1; v_gene: TRBV11-3; abundance: .; CDR3aa: CASSLRQGPGANVLTF; CDR3nt: TGTGCCAGCAGCTTAAGACAGGGCCCTGGGGCCAACGTCCTGACTTTC
len: 13; j_gene: TRBJ1-2; d_gene: TRBD1; v_gene: TRBV29-1; abundance: .; CDR3aa: CSVSQGAIYGYTF; CDR3nt: TGCAGCGTTAGCCAGGGGGCGATCTATGGCTACACCTTC
len: 16; j_gene: TRBJ1-5; d_gene: .; v_gene: TRBV30; abundance: .; CDR3aa: CAWSTPPTASNQPQHF; CDR3nt: TGTGCCTGGAGTACTCCCCCGACGGCTAGCAATCAGCCCCAGCATTTT
len: 15; j_gene: TRBJ1-2; d_gene: .; v_gene: TRBV5-1; abundance: .; CDR3aa: CASSLGDLPGGGYTF; CDR3nt: TGCGCCAGCAGCTTGGGAGATCTCCCCGGTGGTGGCTACACCTTC
len: 15; j_gene: TRBJ1-5; d_gene: .; v_gene: TRBV30; abundance: once; CDR3aa: CAWSVQGTRFTPQHF; CDR3nt: TGTGCCTGGAGTGTTCAGGGGACGAGGTTTACGCCCCAGCATTTT
len: 14; j_gene: TRBJ1-2; d_gene: .; v_gene: TRBV2; abundance: .; CDR3aa: CASSEGGGYRDYTF; CDR3nt: TGTGCCAGCAGTGAAGGGGGAGGGTACAGGGACTACACCTTC
len: 14; j_gene: TRBJ2-7; d_gene: TRBD1; v_gene: TRBV18; abundance: .; CDR3aa: CASSPPGQSYEQYF; CDR3nt: TGTGCCAGCTCACCGCCGGGACAGTCCTACGAGCAGTACTTC
len: 13; j_gene: TRBJ1-1; d_gene: TRBD1; v_gene: TRBV19; abundance: .; CDR3aa: CASRDRVDTEAFF; CDR3nt: TGTGCCAGCCGGGACAGGGTGGACACTGAAGCTTTCTTT
len: 15; j_gene: TRBJ2-2; d_gene: .; v_gene: TRBV5-1; abundance: .; CDR3aa: CASSLDGTRTGELFF; CDR3nt: TGCGCCAGCAGCTTGGATGGTACCAGGACCGGGGAGCTGTTTTTT
len: 14; j_gene: TRBJ1-2; d_gene: .; v_gene: TRBV19; abundance: .; CDR3aa: CASTHRGSFYGYTF; CDR3nt: TGTGCCAGTACCCACCGGGGGAGTTTCTATGGCTACACCTTC
len: 15; j_gene: TRBJ1-1; d_gene: .; v_gene: TRBV9; abundance: .; CDR3aa: CASSVDHRVYAEAFF; CDR3nt: TGTGCCAGCAGCGTAGATCACAGGGTTTATGCTGAAGCTTTCTTT
len: 14; j_gene: TRBJ2-7; d_gene: TRBD1; v_gene: TRBV29-1; abundance: .; CDR3aa: CSVEEVRGRNEQYF; CDR3nt: TGCAGCGTTGAAGAGGTAAGGGGGCGCAACGAGCAGTACTTC
len: 16; j_gene: TRBJ2-1; d_gene: TRBD2; v_gene: TRBV4-2; abundance: .; CDR3aa: CASSLTGTSGINEQFF; CDR3nt: TGTGCCAGCAGCCTTACCGGGACTAGCGGGATCAATGAGCAGTTCTTC
len: 16; j_gene: TRBJ1-2; d_gene: .; v_gene: TRBV5-1; abundance: .; CDR3aa: CASSLEVVVGMYGYTF; CDR3nt: TGCGCCAGCAGCTTGGAAGTGGTAGTTGGAATGTATGGCTACACCTTC
len: 14; j_gene: TRBJ2-3; d_gene: TRBD1; v_gene: TRBV19; abundance: .; CDR3aa: CASSTGTGTHTQYF; CDR3nt: TGTGCCAGTAGTACCGGGACAGGGACACATACGCAGTATTTT
len: 13; j_gene: TRBJ2-7; d_gene: TRBD1; v_gene: TRBV6-6; abundance: .; CDR3aa: CASRRQGGYEQYF; CDR3nt: TGTGCCAGCCGTCGACAGGGGGGGTACGAGCAGTACTTC
len: 13; j_gene: TRBJ2-5; d_gene: .; v_gene: TRBV27; abundance: once; CDR3aa: CASTPRGKETQYF; CDR3nt: TGTGCCAGCACTCCCCGGGGAAAAGAGACCCAGTACTTC
len: 19; j_gene: TRBJ2-4; d_gene: .; v_gene: TRBV6-1; abundance: .; CDR3aa: CASSEVHSLTNLAKNIQYF; CDR3nt: TGTGCCAGCAGTGAAGTTCACAGCTTAACCAACCTAGCCAAAAACATTCAGTACTTC
len: 13; j_gene: TRBJ1-5; d_gene: .; v_gene: TRBV5-1; abundance: .; CDR3aa: CASSPDGYQPQHF; CDR3nt: TGCGCCAGCAGCCCGGACGGCTATCAGCCCCAGCATTTT
len: 14; j_gene: TRBJ2-7; d_gene: TRBD1; v_gene: TRBV7-9; abundance: .; CDR3aa: CASSLTGSPYEQYF; CDR3nt: TGTGCCAGCAGCCTGACAGGGTCTCCCTACGAGCAGTACTTC
len: 14; j_gene: TRBJ2-1; d_gene: .; v_gene: TRBV15; abundance: .; CDR3aa: CATTISRWINEQFF; CDR3nt: TGTGCCACCACCATCTCCCGGTGGATCAATGAGCAGTTCTTC
len: 15; j_gene: TRBJ1-2; d_gene: .; v_gene: TRBV7-9; abundance: .; CDR3aa: CASSFRDPQRGGYTF; CDR3nt: TGTGCCAGCAGCTTCCGGGACCCCCAAAGGGGCGGCTACACCTTC
len: 14; j_gene: TRBJ1-1; d_gene: .; v_gene: TRBV7-9; abundance: .; CDR3aa: CASSSATGNTEAFF; CDR3nt: TGTGCCAGCAGCTCGGCGACAGGTAACACTGAAGCTTTCTTT
len: 16; j_gene: TRBJ1-5; d_gene: TRBD1; v_gene: TRBV27; abundance: .; CDR3aa: CASSSLSTGSNQPQHF; CDR3nt: TGTGCCAGCAGTTCCCTTTCGACAGGGAGTAATCAGCCCCAGCATTTT
len: 17; j_gene: TRBJ1-5; d_gene: TRBD1; v_gene: TRBV10-1; abundance: .; CDR3aa: CASSEFPKTGGNQPQHF; CDR3nt: TGCGCCAGCAGTGAGTTCCCGAAGACAGGGGGGAATCAGCCCCAGCATTTT
len: 14; j_gene: TRBJ1-1; d_gene: .; v_gene: TRBV7-2; abundance: .; CDR3aa: CASSKNWGDTEAFF; CDR3nt: TGTGCCAGCAGCAAAAATTGGGGTGACACTGAAGCTTTCTTT
len: 16; j_gene: TRBJ2-7; d_gene: TRBD2; v_gene: TRBV9; abundance: .; CDR3aa: CASSVGQTSGIHEQYF; CDR3nt: TGTGCCAGCAGCGTAGGCCAGACTAGCGGGATCCACGAGCAGTACTTC
len: 14; j_gene: TRBJ1-2; d_gene: .; v_gene: TRBV19; abundance: .; CDR3aa: CASSIDPGVYGYTF; CDR3nt: TGTGCCAGTAGTATAGATCCAGGGGTATATGGCTACACCTTC
len: 16; j_gene: TRBJ1-1; d_gene: TRBD1; v_gene: TRBV9; abundance: .; CDR3aa: CASSVAQGGPNTEAFF; CDR3nt: TGTGCCAGCAGCGTTGCTCAAGGGGGCCCGAACACTGAAGCTTTCTTT
len: 16; j_gene: TRBJ2-1; d_gene: .; v_gene: TRBV5-1; abundance: few; CDR3aa: CASSLDGFSSYNEQFF; CDR3nt: TGCGCCAGCAGCTTGGACGGCTTCTCCTCCTACAATGAGCAGTTCTTC
len: 14; j_gene: TRBJ2-5; d_gene: .; v_gene: TRBV6-5; abundance: .; CDR3aa: CASSLRDVQETQYF; CDR3nt: TGTGCCAGCAGTCTGAGGGACGTCCAAGAGACCCAGTACTTC
len: 14; j_gene: TRBJ1-2; d_gene: .; v_gene: TRBV7-8; abundance: .; CDR3aa: CASSLGGGDYGYTF; CDR3nt: TGTGCCAGCAGCTTGGGAGGGGGAGACTATGGCTACACCTTC
len: 14; j_gene: TRBJ2-2; d_gene: TRBD1; v_gene: TRBV19; abundance: .; CDR3aa: CASSPGTASGELFF; CDR3nt: TGTGCCAGTAGTCCCGGGACAGCGAGCGGGGAGCTGTTTTTT
len: 15; j_gene: TRBJ2-4; d_gene: .; v_gene: TRBV19; abundance: few; CDR3aa: CASRVGILAKNIQYF; CDR3nt: TGTGCCAGTAGGGTGGGGATTCTAGCCAAAAACATTCAGTACTTC
len: 14; j_gene: TRBJ1-2; d_gene: .; v_gene: TRBV9; abundance: medium-sized; CDR3aa: CASSVAAGHRGYTF; CDR3nt: TGTGCCAGCAGCGTAGCCGCAGGTCATAGGGGCTACACCTTC
len: 15; j_gene: TRBJ1-2; d_gene: TRBD1; v_gene: TRBV5-1; abundance: .; CDR3aa: CASRGTGPLGYGYTF; CDR3nt: TGCGCCAGCAGGGGGACAGGGCCACTAGGCTATGGCTACACCTTC
len: 12; j_gene: TRBJ1-2; d_gene: .; v_gene: TRBV2; abundance: .; CDR3aa: CASSENRAGYTF; CDR3nt: TGTGCCAGCAGTGAAAACAGGGCTGGCTACACCTTC
len: 17; j_gene: TRBJ2-1; d_gene: .; v_gene: TRBV6-1; abundance: .; CDR3aa: CASSEALKAAGGNEQFF; CDR3nt: TGTGCCAGCAGTGAAGCGTTAAAGGCGGCAGGTGGAAATGAGCAGTTCTTC
len: 13; j_gene: TRBJ1-6; d_gene: .; v_gene: TRBV4-1; abundance: .; CDR3aa: CASNQQGHSPLHF; CDR3nt: TGCGCCAGCAATCAACAAGGGCACTCACCCCTCCACTTT